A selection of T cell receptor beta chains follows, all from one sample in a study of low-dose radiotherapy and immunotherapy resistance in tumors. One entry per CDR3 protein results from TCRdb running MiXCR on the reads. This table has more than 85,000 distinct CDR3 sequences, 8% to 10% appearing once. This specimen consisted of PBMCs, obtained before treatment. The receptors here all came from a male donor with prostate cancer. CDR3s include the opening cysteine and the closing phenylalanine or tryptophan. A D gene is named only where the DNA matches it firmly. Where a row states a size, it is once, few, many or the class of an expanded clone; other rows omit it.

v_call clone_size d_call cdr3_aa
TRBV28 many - CASSEGYEQFF
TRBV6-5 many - CAVRDGARYTF
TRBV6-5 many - CASSQTRGLGNTIYF
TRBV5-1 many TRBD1 CASSTSGQGPYEQYF
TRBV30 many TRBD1 CACYRGRYGYTF
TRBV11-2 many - CASSFQDYGYTF
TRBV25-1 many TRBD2 CASERGGAYEQFF
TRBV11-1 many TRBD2 CASSRLAGGSTDTQYF
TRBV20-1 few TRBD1 CSAGGQGRNEQFF
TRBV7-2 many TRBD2 CASSSTAGGRQETQYF
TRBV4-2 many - CASSQGQRETQYF
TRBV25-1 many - CASSESQSLPQHF
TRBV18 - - CASSPGGLRFGYTF
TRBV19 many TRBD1 CASTSSRTGTDTQYF
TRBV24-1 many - CATSERGGNEQFF
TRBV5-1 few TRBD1 CASTPGQGVTGELFF
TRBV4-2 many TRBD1 CASSQASGQDNSPLHF
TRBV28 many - CASSLLGAWEPQHF
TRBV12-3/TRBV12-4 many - CASSFIRDNTGELFF
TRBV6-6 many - CASRRETGWNSPLHF
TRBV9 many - CASRRDPAGAGANVLTF
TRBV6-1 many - CASSGQLSGNTIYF
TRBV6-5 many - CASSYNADNSPLHF
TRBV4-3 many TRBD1 CASSPGQGSYGYTF
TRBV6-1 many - CASSEGSKVTNEKLFF
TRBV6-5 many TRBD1 CASRMGQVNYGYTF